These 18 T cell receptor beta chains share one sample of origin, sequenced in a study of T cell responses to AZD1222 COVID-19 vaccine. Some clones are missing from TCRdb's copy, which holds only in-frame ones; the method was immunoSEQ multiplex PCR. Here the sample spans approximately 120,000 clones, approximately 85% being singletons. The sequencing used peripheral blood, collected 28 days after the second AZD1222 dose. These TCRs come from an adult who received the AZD1222 COVID-19 vaccine.

This chain connects TRBV30 to TRBJ2-2, with D perhaps matching TRBD1 (6 bases). This CDR3 is 18 amino acids long. Trimming stripped 0 bases from V and 3 bases from J, with 20 bases between. CDR1 is GTSNPN, CDR2 SVGIG, per germline (reference sequence). CDR3 in DNA: TGTGCCTGGAGTGTAAAGATGGCAGGGGCTTCGGACACCGGGGAGCTGTTTTTT. It codes for CAWSVKMAGASDTGELFF.

This chain links TRBV7-8 with TRBJ1-2; no clear D gene. The CDR3 runs to 15 residues. Germline lookup yields CDR1 SGHVS and CDR2 FQNEAQ. V was cut by 5 bases and J by 1 base, with 14 bases left in between. This CDR3 reads CASSHSGGSNYGYTF. CDR3 coding DNA: TGTGCCAGCAGCCACTCAGGCGGGAGTAACTATGGCTACACCTTC. The full variable domain, rest sourced from reference TRBV7-8 and TRBJ1-2, is GAGVSQSPRYKVAKRGQDVALRCDPISGHVSLFWYQQALGQGPEFLTYFQNEAQLDKSGLPSDRFFAERPEGSVSTLKIQRTQQEDSAVYLCASSHSGGSNYGYTFGSGTRLTVV.

V and J are TRBV2 and TRBJ2-7; 8 bases map to TRBD1. The junction had 7 bases not matched to a gene; V was cut back by 6 bases and J by 6 bases. Per germline, CDR1 SNHLY and CDR2 FYNNEI. This CDR3 region has 13 residues. The CDR3 reads CASRGTGVIEQYF. As DNA, the CDR3 is TGTGCCAGCAGGGGGACAGGCGTGATCGAGCAGTACTTC. Full variable domain (remainder filled in from reference TRBV2 and TRBJ2-7): EPEVTQTPSHQVTQMGQEVILRCVPISNHLYFYWYRQILGQKVEFLVSFYNNEISEKSEIFDDQFSVERPDGSNFTLKIRSTKLEDSAMYFCASRGTGVIEQYFGPGTRLTVT.

The chain recombines TRBV20-1 with TRBJ1-1, with D maybe TRBD1 (6 bases). There are 13 residues in the CDR3. Germline-derived CDR1 and CDR2 are DFQATT and SNEGSKA (reference sequence). The V and J ends lost 3 bases and 5 bases respectively, with 13 bases between them. The CDR3 is CSASLGARTEAFF. The CDR3 bases are TGCAGTGCTAGTTTGGGGGCACGGACTGAAGCTTTCTTT.

The rearrangement joins TRBV18 to TRBJ1-1, with 7 nucleotides matching TRBD1. The germline V gene has CDR1 KGHSH and CDR2 LQKENI. V shed 3 bases and J 8 bases; nucleotides not matched to a gene: 12. This CDR3 has 15 residues. The CDR3 sequence: CASSPPGTASIEAFF. CDR3 coding DNA: TGTGCCAGCTCACCGCCCGGGACAGCCAGTATAGAAGCTTTCTTT.

This chain connects TRBV28 to TRBJ1-2, with D hard to call. Looked up from germline, CDR1 is MDHEN and CDR2 is SYDVKM. This CDR3 region has 13 residues. V was shortened by 2 bases and J by 4 bases, with 8 bases between the two germline ends. CDR3: CASSLTDSYGYTF. CDR3 coding DNA: TGTGCCAGCAGTTTAACAGATAGCTATGGCTACACCTTC.

The chain recombines TRBV10-1 with TRBJ2-7; unclear D gene. The V and J ends lost 8 bases and 4 bases respectively, with 15 bases between them. CDR3 length: 13 residues. From germline, CDR1 is WNHNN and CDR2 SYGVQD (reference sequence). The CDR3 sequence: CASGPGPPYEQYF. CDR3 coding DNA: TGCGCCAGCGGACCCGGTCCCCCGTACGAGCAGTACTTC.

The chain uses TRBV2 and TRBJ1-6; D is unresolved. The V end lost 5 bases, the J end lost 7 bases, and 9 bases lay between the germline ends. The CDR3 runs 13 residues. CDR1 SNHLY and CDR2 FYNNEI come from the germline V gene. The CDR3 region is CASSRQLNSPLHF. The CDR3 region has the DNA TGTGCCAGCAGTCGTCAGCTGAATTCACCCCTCCACTTT.

The genes are TRBV28 and TRBJ2-7; D gene ambiguous. The CDR3 is made up of 13 amino acids. V lost 5 bases and J lost 0, with 8 bases in between. CDR1 is MDHEN, CDR2 SYDVKM, per germline. Here the CDR3 reads CASSTHTSYEQYF. The CDR3 bases are TGTGCCAGCAGTACGCACACCTCCTACGAGCAGTACTTC.

The rearrangement links TRBV10-3 to TRBJ1-4; 8 bases line up with TRBD1. J was trimmed by 7 bases and V by 6 bases; bases with no gene match: 7. Germline V lookup: CDR1 ENHRY, CDR2 SYGVKD. The CDR3 covers 14 residues. The CDR3 DNA sequence: TGTGCCATCAGACCGGACAGGGCGGGTGAAAAACTGTTTTTT. It translates to CAIRPDRAGEKLFF.

The CDR3 sequence is CSASLGPAPRTQYF. The CDR3 DNA is TGCAGTGCTAGTCTTGGGCCTGCCCCTCGGACCCAGTACTTC. The V gene is TRBV20-1, the J gene TRBJ2-5; D is undetermined. Germline CDR1 reads DFQATT; CDR2 reads SNEGSKA (reference sequence). The CDR3 contains 14 residues. Trimming cost V 3 bases and J 7 bases, with 18 bases left between them.

This clone was seen more than once but under ten times. The chain is built from TRBV19 and TRBJ2-7; D remains unclear. Germline-derived CDR1 and CDR2 are LNHDA and SQIVND (reference sequence). With 5 bases removed from V and 2 bases from J, the gap between germline ends came to 13 bases. The CDR3 loop spans 14 amino acids. The CDR3 region has the DNA TGTGCCAGTAGTGTCACCACTGGCACCTACGAGCAGTACTTC. This translates into CASSVTTGTYEQYF.

The J gene is TRBJ1-5, the V gene TRBV2; 10 positions match TRBD1. This CDR3 is built from 16 residues. CDR1 and CDR2 (germline): SNHLY, FYNNEI. V lost 2 bases and J lost 7; bases outside the gene matches: 8. CDR3 in DNA: TGTGCCAGCAGTGAACGGGGACAGGGGATAGGGCAGCCCCAGCATTTT. Translating gives CASSERGQGIGQPQHF.

The CDR3 here is CAWRADNYGYTF. The CDR3 bases are TGTGCCTGGAGAGCAGACAACTATGGCTACACCTTC. V and J are TRBV30 and TRBJ1-2; D remains unclear. V lost 3 bases to trimming and J lost 2 bases, with 7 bases between them. Germline V gene data show CDR1 as GTSNPN and CDR2 as SVGIG (reference sequence). CDR3 length: 12 residues.

V gene TRBV3-1 (or the pseudogene TRBV3-2) combines with J gene TRBJ1-6; D is unclear. Trimming removed 5 bases at V and 5 bases at J, with 22 bases between. CDR3 length: 18 amino acids. Germline lookup yields CDR1 LGHDT and CDR2 YNNKEL (reference sequence). CDR3 protein: CASSLKSPISYHNSPLHF. The CDR3 bases are TGTGCCAGCAGCTTGAAGTCTCCCATTTCATATCATAATTCACCCCTCCACTTT.

CDR3 DNA: TGTGCCAGCAGTGACCGGACCGCCAATCAGCCCCAGCATTTT. Protein sequence: CASSDRTANQPQHF. This rearrangement joins TRBV2 to TRBJ1-5, with D unresolved. Trimming took off 3 bases at V and 3 bases at J, with 9 bases between the two ends. Germline CDR1 is SNHLY and CDR2 is FYNNEI. The CDR3 covers 14 residues. Looking up the rest from reference TRBV2 and TRBJ1-5 gives the full variable domain: EPEVTQTPSHQVTQMGQEVILRCVPISNHLYFYWYRQILGQKVEFLVSFYNNEISEKSEIFDDQFSVERPDGSNFTLKIRSTKLEDSAMYFCASSDRTANQPQHFGDGTRLSIL.

This clone was observed once. The rearrangement joins TRBV5-1 to TRBJ2-5; 7 positions match TRBD1. There are 14 residues in the CDR3. Trimming cost V 4 bases and J 2 bases; bases outside gene matches: 5. Germline V gene sequence: CDR1 SGHRS, CDR2 YFSETQ. CDR3 DNA: TGCGCCAGCAGCGAGGGACAGCCACAAGAGACCCAGTACTTC. Translation: CASSEGQPQETQYF. Full variable domain (rest looked up from reference TRBV5-1 and TRBJ2-5): KAGVTQTPRYLIKTRGQQVTLSCSPISGHRSVSWYQQTPGQGLQFLFEYFSETQRNKGNFPGRFSGRQFSNSRSEMNVSTLELGDSALYLCASSEGQPQETQYFGPGTRLLVL.

V is TRBV7-8 and J is TRBJ1-6, with 8 bases aligning to TRBD1. The CDR3 has 15 amino acids. Germline V gene lookup returns CDR1 SGHVS and CDR2 FQNEAQ. V lost 0 bases, J lost 7 bases, and 2 bases stayed unmatched. The DNA of the CDR3 is TGTGCCAGCAGCTTAGCCAACAGGGGGAATTCACCCCTCCACTTT. Protein sequence: CASSLANRGNSPLHF.